This T cell receptor beta chain originates from a study of memory CD4+ T cells and cytomegalovirus serostatus. Study in general: Of the healthy Belgian adults, several were CMV seropositive and 20 to 30 seronegative.

The sort gate was single viable CD3+CD4+CD8-CD45RO+ cells for memory CD4+ T cells. Serum IgG to CMV pp150, pp28, p38 and p52 defined serostatus. Positive selection with CD4 microbeads enriched total CD4+ T cells. Clones were sequenced by immunoSEQ multiplex PCR, and TCRdb holds only the in-frame ones, with some missing. The sample has roughly 53,000 clones; around 81% are singletons. Trimming took 6 bases from V and 5 from J, leaving 14 bases between them. Germline V gives CDR1 SNHLY, CDR2 FYNNEI. The CDR3 consists of 14 residues. Overall study results and limits: The CMV-associated TCR signature appears largely within the CD4+ memory repertoire.

As concerns this clone: The antigen is undetermined.

The J gene is TRBJ2-1, the V gene TRBV2; D possibly uses TRBD1 or TRBD2 (5 bases each). The TCR comes from an adult in good health and CMV-seronegative. Sequencing used memory CD4+ T cells from blood. The CDR3 here is CASRPGTNDNEQFF. The DNA of the CDR3 is TGTGCCAGCAGGCCCGGGACGAACGACAATGAGCAGTTCTTC. The variable domain in full, with the rest retrieved from reference TRBV2 and TRBJ2-1, is EPEVTQTPSHQVTQMGQEVILRCVPISNHLYFYWYRQILGQKVEFLVSFYNNEISEKSEIFDDQFSVERPDGSNFTLKIRSTKLEDSAMYFCASRPGTNDNEQFFGPGTRLTVL.